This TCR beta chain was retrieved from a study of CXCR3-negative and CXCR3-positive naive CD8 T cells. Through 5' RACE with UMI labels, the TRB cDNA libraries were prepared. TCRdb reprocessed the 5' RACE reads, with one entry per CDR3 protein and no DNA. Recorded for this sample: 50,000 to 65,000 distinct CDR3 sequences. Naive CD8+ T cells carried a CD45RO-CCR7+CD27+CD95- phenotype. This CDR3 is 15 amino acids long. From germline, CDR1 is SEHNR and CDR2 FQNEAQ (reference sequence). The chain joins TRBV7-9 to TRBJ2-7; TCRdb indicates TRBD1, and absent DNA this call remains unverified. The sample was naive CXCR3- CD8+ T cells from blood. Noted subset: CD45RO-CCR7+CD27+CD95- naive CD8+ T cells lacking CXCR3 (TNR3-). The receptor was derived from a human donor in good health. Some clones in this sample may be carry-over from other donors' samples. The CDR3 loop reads CASGTGDGLSYEQYF. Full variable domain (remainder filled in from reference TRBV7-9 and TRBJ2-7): DTGVSQNPRHKITKRGQNVTFRCDPISEHNRLYWYRQTLGQGPEFLTYFQNEAQLEKSRLLSDRFSAERPKGSFSTLEIQRTEQGDSAMYLCASGTGDGLSYEQYFGPGTRLTVT.